The 21 T cell receptor beta chains below all came from one sample that was sequenced in a study of T cell responses to AZD1222 COVID-19 vaccine. Method: immunoSEQ multiplex PCR; TCRdb's copy keeps in-frame clones and lacks some. The table shows fewer than 300,000 clones, with 90% to 95% occurring only once. The sequences come from peripheral blood, collected on day 0 of AZD1222 vaccination. The receptor set was obtained from an adult in good health.

This clone has just one count. This chain uses TRBV10-2 with TRBJ2-1; D gene unclear. The CDR3 length is 12 residues. Germline-derived CDR1 and CDR2 are WSHSY and SAAADI. The ends were cut back, 4 bases at V and 7 bases at J, with 8 bases in the middle. As DNA, the CDR3 is TGCGCCAGCAGTGCCGACTGGAATGAGCAGTTCTTC. Its translation: CASSADWNEQFF.

The V call is TRBV7-3, the J call TRBJ1-6; D is ambiguous. The V end lost 2 bases, the J end lost 8 bases, and 19 bases lay between the germline ends. This CDR3 is 17 amino acids long. CDR1 and CDR2 (germline): SGHTA, FQGTGA. The CDR3 DNA is TGTGCCAGCAGCTTAGGGAGTTGGCTTGGGGATGATTCACCCCTCCACTTT. Translation: CASSLGSWLGDDSPLHF.

The chain recombines TRBV5-4 with TRBJ2-7; perhaps TRBD1 as D (6 bases). Between the trimmed V and J ends, which lost 4 bases and 3 bases, there was a span of 11 bases. This CDR3 is 13 amino acids long. From germline, CDR1 is SGHNT and CDR2 YYREEE (reference sequence). This CDR3 is CASSRDTIYEQYF. CDR3 in DNA: TGTGCCAGCAGCCGGGACACGATCTACGAGCAGTACTTC.

The chain links TRBV2 to TRBJ2-7; D could derive from TRBD1 or TRBD2 (7 bases each). CDR1 and CDR2 from the germline V gene are SNHLY and FYNNEI. The V end lost 10 bases, the J end lost 0 bases, and 19 bases lay between the germline ends. This CDR3 is 15 amino acids long. CDR3: CATRPGGASSYEQYF. The DNA for the CDR3 is TGTGCCACCCGACCAGGGGGGGCCAGCTCCTACGAGCAGTACTTC. Full variable domain (outside the CDR3, taken from reference TRBV2 and TRBJ2-7): EPEVTQTPSHQVTQMGQEVILRCVPISNHLYFYWYRQILGQKVEFLVSFYNNEISEKSEIFDDQFSVERPDGSNFTLKIRSTKLEDSAMYFCATRPGGASSYEQYFGPGTRLTVT.

This chain joins TRBV5-1 and TRBJ2-7; no clear D gene. The CDR3 consists of 13 residues. Trimming left V 2 bases short and J 3 bases short, with 9 bases between. The germline CDR1 and CDR2 sequences are SGHRS and YFSETQ. The CDR3 nucleotides read TGCGCCAGCAGCTTAGATCTGGGCTACGAGCAGTACTTC. This sequence encodes CASSLDLGYEQYF.

CDR3 bases: TGTGCCAGCAGTGGGCGAGGGTGGGAGCAGTACTTC. This encodes CASSGRGWEQYF. The chain joins TRBV2 to TRBJ2-7; possible D gene TRBD2, 5 bases. CDR3 length: 12 residues. Per germline, CDR1 SNHLY and CDR2 FYNNEI. Trimming pared 4 bases from V and 7 bases from J, leaving 11 bases between.

This clone was seen once. The rearrangement links TRBV30 to TRBJ1-3; no reliable D call. Trimming took off 0 bases at V and 0 bases at J, with 9 bases between the two ends. This CDR3 is 15 amino acids long. Germline CDR1 and CDR2: GTSNPN and SVGIG (reference sequence). This CDR3 reads CAWSVSGFSGNTIYF. In DNA form, the CDR3 reads TGTGCCTGGAGTGTATCGGGCTTCTCTGGAAACACCATATATTTT.

The genes are TRBV7-2 and TRBJ2-7; D unresolved. The CDR3 covers 14 residues. The germline V gene encodes CDR1 SGHTA and CDR2 FQGNSA. V was pared by 5 bases and J by 5 bases, with 16 bases between. The CDR3 reads CASSPGPLRNEQYF. The CDR3 DNA sequence: TGTGCCAGCAGCCCCGGTCCCCTAAGAAACGAGCAGTACTTC.

This chain links TRBV12-3 or TRBV12-4 with TRBJ1-2; 7 positions match TRBD1. Trimming removed 3 bases from V and 7 bases from J; junction bases left unmatched: 5. This CDR3 has 13 amino acids. CDR3 loop: CASSFDRVGGYTF. CDR3 in DNA: TGTGCCAGCAGTTTCGACAGGGTCGGTGGCTACACCTTC.

The rearrangement links TRBV2 to TRBJ1-3; no firm D call. From germline, CDR1 is SNHLY and CDR2 FYNNEI. The V and J ends lost 3 bases and 0 bases respectively, with 6 bases between them. The CDR3 is made up of 14 amino acids. CDR3 sequence (DNA): TGTGCCAGCAGTGAGCGAAGCTCTGGAAACACCATATATTTT. The encoded protein is CASSERSSGNTIYF. The full variable domain, rest sourced from reference TRBV2 and TRBJ1-3, is EPEVTQTPSHQVTQMGQEVILRCVPISNHLYFYWYRQILGQKVEFLVSFYNNEISEKSEIFDDQFSVERPDGSNFTLKIRSTKLEDSAMYFCASSERSSGNTIYFGEGSWLTVV.

V and J are TRBV4-1 and TRBJ1-5; no clear D gene. The CDR3 runs 15 residues. Germline loops: CDR1 MGHRA, CDR2 YSYEKL. The germline V and J ends were trimmed by 1 base and 2 bases, with 9 bases remaining between them. The CDR3 protein is CASSQVPVGNQPQHF. The DNA for the CDR3 is TGCGCCAGCAGCCAAGTCCCCGTGGGCAATCAGCCCCAGCATTTT.

This clone was detected only a few times. The genes are TRBV4-3 and TRBJ2-7, with 9 bases identical to TRBD2. The CDR3 is made up of 16 amino acids. V dropped 0 bases and J dropped 4; count of bases not matched to a gene: 7. CDR1 is LGHNA and CDR2 is YSLEER in the germline V gene. The CDR3 DNA reads as TGCGCCAGCAGCCAAGACTGGCTAGCGGGACCTTACGAGCAGTACTTC. Amino acids: CASSQDWLAGPYEQYF.

J is TRBJ1-4 and V is TRBV19; D is perhaps TRBD1 (5 bases). The CDR3 runs 14 residues. Germline V gene sequence: CDR1 LNHDA, CDR2 SQIVND (reference sequence). Trimming removed 6 bases at V and 7 bases at J, with 15 bases between. The CDR3 sequence is CASSLRGGGEKLFF. CDR3 coding DNA: TGTGCCAGTAGCCTGAGGGGAGGCGGTGAAAAACTGTTTTTT.

The chain joins TRBV10-3 to TRBJ1-5; D is unclear. The ends were cut back, 2 bases at V and 9 bases at J, with 8 bases in the middle. CDR3 length equals 12 residues. Germline V gene data show CDR1 as ENHRY and CDR2 as SYGVKD. The CDR3: CAISEGLGPQHF. The CDR3 nucleotides read TGTGCCATCAGTGAGGGGTTGGGGCCCCAGCATTTT.

This rearrangement joins TRBV5-1 to TRBJ2-4; either TRBD1 or TRBD2 may supply D (7 bases each). This CDR3 has 16 amino acids. Trimming removed 4 bases at V and 0 bases at J, with 14 bases between. Germline-derived CDR1 and CDR2 are SGHRS and YFSETQ. CDR3 sequence: CASSPGGVLAKNIQYF. The CDR3 DNA sequence: TGCGCCAGCAGCCCAGGGGGGGTCCTAGCCAAAAACATTCAGTACTTC.

This chain links TRBV9 with TRBJ2-2; D is unresolved. Germline V gene data show CDR1 as SGDLS and CDR2 as YYNGEE. The CDR3 runs to 15 residues. Trimming cost V 3 bases and J 5 bases, with 14 bases left between them. CDR3 DNA: TGTGCCAGCAGCGAACGAGGCTCCGGGACCGGGGAGCTGTTTTTT. Protein product: CASSERGSGTGELFF.

The chain recombines TRBV4-3 with TRBJ2-3; 12 bases fit TRBD2. The CDR3 extends over 17 amino acids. V was pared by 6 bases and J by 3 bases, with 10 bases of the junction left unmatched. The V gene's germline CDR1 is LGHNA and CDR2 YSLEER. The CDR3 loop reads CASRARLAGVWTDTQYF. DNA for the CDR3: TGCGCCAGCAGGGCGAGACTAGCGGGAGTTTGGACAGATACGCAGTATTTT.

This chain joins TRBV5-1 and TRBJ1-5; D gene unclear. Germline assignment: CDR1 SGHRS and CDR2 YFSETQ. There are 15 residues in the CDR3. Trimming took off 1 base at V and 0 bases at J, with 8 bases between the two ends. CDR3: CASSLTPGSNQPQHF. The CDR3 DNA sequence: TGCGCCAGCAGCTTGACTCCGGGTAGCAATCAGCCCCAGCATTTT.

The chain has TRBV28 and TRBJ1-2; the D is unclear. The ends were cut back, 2 bases at V and 7 bases at J, with 8 bases in the middle. The CDR3 is 12 amino acids. Germline V gives CDR1 MDHEN, CDR2 SYDVKM. The CDR3 nucleotides read TGTGCCAGCAGTTTAACAATCTCTGGCTACACCTTC. Its protein is CASSLTISGYTF.

The V and J genes are TRBV19 and TRBJ2-3; 12 positions match TRBD2. The CDR3 loop spans 16 amino acids. The V and J ends lost 6 bases and 1 base, in that order; junction bases with no gene match: 5. Germline V gene lookup returns CDR1 LNHDA and CDR2 SQIVND (reference sequence). The DNA for the CDR3 is TGTGCCAGTAGCCCACTAGCGGGGGGTCGCACAGATACGCAGTATTTT. Amino acid sequence: CASSPLAGGRTDTQYF.

This clone appeared once. This rearrangement joins TRBV28 to TRBJ1-3; a possible D gene is TRBD1 (5 bases). Germline lookup yields CDR1 MDHEN and CDR2 SYDVKM. The V end lost 6 bases, the J end lost 4 bases, and 13 bases lay between the germline ends. This CDR3 comprises 14 residues. The CDR3 loop is CASSLRTLGNTIYF. The DNA for the CDR3 is TGTGCCAGCAGCTTGAGGACACTCGGAAACACCATATATTTT. Full variable domain (rest looked up from reference TRBV28 and TRBJ1-3): DVKVTQSSRYLVKRTGEKVFLECVQDMDHENMFWYRQDPGLGLRLIYFSYDVKMKEKGDIPEGYSVSREKKERFSLILESASTNQTSMYLCASSLRTLGNTIYFGEGSWLTVV.